These 7 T cell receptor beta chains were all obtained from the same sample, sequenced in a study of OX40 agonist ivuxolimab in advanced cancers. Clones were read by immunoSEQ multiplex PCR, and TCRdb kept only the in-frame ones, dropping some. Among fewer than 80,000 clones listed, 86% were seen once. The starting material was CD4+ or CD8+ T cells sorted from blood, obtained in a trial of the OX40 agonist ivuxolimab. These receptors were obtained from an adult with an advanced solid tumor such as melanoma, head and neck, liver or kidney cancer.

The chain is built from TRBV5-6 and TRBJ2-3, with 8 bases fitting TRBD2. This CDR3 comprises 15 residues. The V gene's germline CDR1 is SGHDT and CDR2 YYEEEE. The V segment lost 2 bases and the J segment 5 bases; nucleotides outside the gene matches: 7. In DNA form, the CDR3 reads TGTGCCAGCAGCTTAACGGGAGGGCCGGAAGATACGCAGTATTTT. Its translation is CASSLTGGPEDTQYF.

This clone was observed a few times. The V call is TRBV10-1, the J call TRBJ1-1; perhaps TRBD1 as D (5 bases). Germline V gene sequence: CDR1 WNHNN, CDR2 SYGVQD (reference sequence). V was shortened by 0 bases and J by 6 bases, with 8 bases between the two germline ends. CDR3 length: 13 residues. As DNA, the CDR3 is TGCGCCAGCAGTGAGTCGAGGGGTGCTGAAGCTTTCTTT. Translating gives CASSESRGAEAFF.

This sequence joins TRBV6-7 and TRBJ1-2; the D is unclear. TRBV6-7 qualifies as an ORF whose function is uncertain. The CDR3 is 15 residues long. V gave up 0 bases and J gave up 4 bases, with 12 bases separating them. In nucleotides, the CDR3 is TGTGCCAGCAGTTACTCTTCCGCTAACCTCTATGGCTACACCTTC. This gives the protein CASSYSSANLYGYTF.

This chain joins TRBV6-4 and TRBJ1-5; 8 bases are a match to TRBD1. This CDR3 is built from 15 residues. Germline CDR1 reads MRHNA; CDR2 reads SNTAGT. The ends lost 2 bases at V and 9 bases at J; junction bases unmatched: 9. CDR3 amino acids: CASSDPRQGRRPQHF. The DNA of the CDR3 is TGTGCCAGCAGTGACCCCCGACAGGGGAGGAGGCCCCAGCATTTT.

This sequence joins TRBV27 and TRBJ2-3, with 9 nucleotides matching TRBD2. There are 16 residues in the CDR3. The V and J ends lost 2 bases and 3 bases, in that order; junction bases with no gene match: 6. Germline V gene sequence: CDR1 MNHEY, CDR2 SMNVEV (reference sequence). CDR3 sequence: CASSLEASGNTDTQYF. CDR3 nucleotides: TGTGCCAGCAGTTTAGAGGCTAGCGGGAATACAGATACGCAGTATTTT.

J is TRBJ1-6 and V is TRBV5-6, with 7 bases identical to TRBD1. Trimming took 3 bases from V and 1 from J; bases not matched to a gene: 7. CDR1 and CDR2 from the germline V gene are SGHDT and YYEEEE. The CDR3 has 17 amino acids. This CDR3 reads CASSSVQGRSYNSPLHF. Here the CDR3 DNA reads TGTGCCAGCAGCTCCGTACAGGGGAGGTCCTATAATTCACCCCTCCACTTT.

This chain links TRBV14 with TRBJ1-3; 10 positions agree with TRBD1. Germline V gives CDR1 SGHDN, CDR2 FVKESK. V lost 5 bases, J lost 2 bases, and 6 bases stayed unmatched. This CDR3 has 16 amino acids. CDR3 DNA: TGTGCCAGCAGCTTACGCGGGACAGGGGCTGGAAACACCATATATTTT. Amino acid sequence: CASSLRGTGAGNTIYF. The complete variable domain, with remaining parts taken from reference TRBV14 and TRBJ1-3, reads EAGVTQFPSHSVIEKGQTVTLRCDPISGHDNLYWYRRVMGKEIKFLLHFVKESKQDESGMPNNRFLAERTGGTYSTLKVQPAELEDSGVYFCASSLRGTGAGNTIYFGEGSWLTVV.